A single sample gave rise to the 20 T cell receptor beta chains below, sequenced in a study of monozygotic twins with inflammatory bowel disease. One entry per CDR3 protein, without DNA, is what TCRdb gives after re-calling the 5' RACE reads. The sample's table shows about 300,000 distinct CDR3 sequences. Specimen: blood. The origin of the receptors is a human donor with ulcerative colitis or Crohn's disease, or a healthy co-twin of an affected twin (not recorded which).

The CDR3 is CASSVEITGADEQYF. The V gene is TRBV9, the J gene TRBJ2-7; no DNA is available, so the TRBD2 call from TCRdb remains unchecked. CDR3 length: 15 amino acids. Germline CDR1 reads SGDLS; CDR2 reads YYNGEE.

The chain recombines TRBV12-3 or TRBV12-4 with TRBJ2-7; TCRdb designates TRBD2, a call that cannot be tested without DNA. This CDR3 contains 15 residues. CDR3: CASTLTSGSSHEQYF.

The chain carries TRBV5-6 and TRBJ2-1; the TCRdb D gene call, TRBD2, has no DNA to confirm it. The CDR3 has 15 amino acids. Germline-derived CDR1 and CDR2 are SGHDT and YYEEEE. The CDR3 spells CASSFGAGGPNEQFF.

This chain links TRBV27 with TRBJ2-5; TCRdb selects TRBD1, and the lack of DNA leaves this call unchecked. The germline gives CDR1 MNHEY, CDR2 SMNVEV (reference sequence). CDR3 length equals 14 residues. CDR3 amino acids: CASSVQWTGTVQYF.

The rearrangement joins TRBV12-3 or TRBV12-4 to TRBJ2-2; TCRdb calls TRBD1, which cannot be checked without DNA. The CDR3 covers 14 residues. The CDR3 loop is CASSRHRGTGELFF.

This chain connects TRBV10-3 to TRBJ1-5; there is no DNA to check the TCRdb D call of TRBD1. Looked up from germline, CDR1 is ENHRY and CDR2 is SYGVKD. The CDR3 runs to 13 residues. CDR3 protein: CAISAAGDQPQHF.

The rearrangement links TRBV4-3 to TRBJ2-7; TCRdb returns TRBD1, unconfirmable since there is no DNA. The germline gives CDR1 LGHNA, CDR2 YSLEER. This CDR3 contains 16 residues. The CDR3 loop reads CASSQEVAPEIYEQYF.

V gene TRBV6-1 combines with J gene TRBJ2-1; no DNA is available, so the TRBD2 call from TCRdb remains unchecked. CDR1 and CDR2 (germline): MNHNS, SASEGT. This CDR3 is 15 amino acids long. Here the CDR3 reads CASRTQGSGYNEQFF.

J is TRBJ2-3 and V is TRBV6-5; absent DNA, TCRdb's TRBD2 call cannot be checked. Germline-derived CDR1 and CDR2 are MNHEY and SVGAGI. CDR3 length: 16 amino acids. The CDR3 sequence: CASSYSSSGRTDTQYF.

CDR3 region: CASSLYPADSNQPQHF. The chain combines TRBV7-8 with TRBJ1-5. The CDR3 has 16 amino acids. Germline values: CDR1 SGHVS, CDR2 FQNEAQ.

The chain is built from TRBV5-1 and TRBJ2-7. The germline V gene has CDR1 SGHRS and CDR2 YFSETQ. The CDR3 sequence is 14 residues long. This CDR3 is CASNNGQGSYEQYF.

This rearrangement joins TRBV12-3 or TRBV12-4 to TRBJ1-6. The CDR3 runs 15 residues. CDR3 amino acids: CASSLQGGRGSPLHF.

This rearrangement joins TRBV21-1 to TRBJ2-5; TCRdb's D call of TRBD1 is untestable without DNA. TRBV21-1 is shown as a pseudogene. The CDR3 is 18 residues long. The CDR3 sequence is CASSFRFRRGGLQETQYF.

The chain links TRBV11-2 to TRBJ2-2; the D call of TRBD1 rests on TCRdb alone, since no DNA is present to check it. The CDR3 runs to 16 residues. The germline V gene encodes CDR1 SGHAT and CDR2 FQNNGV. The CDR3 spells CASRHLGGPDTGELFF.

The V call is TRBV9, the J call TRBJ2-1; lacking DNA, the TRBD2 call made by TCRdb goes unchecked. This CDR3 is 19 amino acids long. Per germline, CDR1 SGDLS and CDR2 YYNGEE. Here the CDR3 reads CASSVDLRENNYLYNEQFF.

The rearrangement links TRBV29-1 to TRBJ1-4. CDR3 length: 14 amino acids. Germline assignment: CDR1 SQVTM and CDR2 ANQGSEA. CDR3: CSVVAGFRSEKLFF.

The rearrangement links TRBV7-2 to TRBJ2-2; TCRdb indicates TRBD1, and absent DNA this call remains unverified. Germline-derived CDR1 and CDR2 are SGHTA and FQGNSA. The CDR3 runs to 15 residues. CDR3 loop: CASSHNTGVAGELFF. The full variable domain, rest sourced from reference TRBV7-2 and TRBJ2-2, is GAGVSQSPSNKVTEKGKDVELRCDPISGHTALYWYRQSLGQGLEFLIYFQGNSAPDKSGLPSDRFSAERTGGSVSTLTIQRTQQEDSAVYLCASSHNTGVAGELFFGEGSRLTVL.

This chain connects TRBV6-1 to TRBJ2-1; TCRdb's D call, TRBD2, is unchecked because there is no DNA. Germline CDR1 MNHNS, CDR2 SASEGT. This CDR3 is built from 16 residues. The CDR3 loop is CASSPFGTSSYNEQFF.

The rearrangement joins TRBV7-2 to TRBJ1-5; the D gene TCRdb calls, TRBD1, cannot be checked with no DNA. Per the germline V gene, CDR1 is SGHTA and CDR2 is FQGNSA. The CDR3 runs 14 residues. The CDR3 sequence: CASSLNRVNQPQHF. Full variable domain (missing parts from reference TRBV7-2 and TRBJ1-5): GAGVSQSPSNKVTEKGKDVELRCDPISGHTALYWYRQSLGQGLEFLIYFQGNSAPDKSGLPSDRFSAERTGGSVSTLTIQRTQQEDSAVYLCASSLNRVNQPQHFGDGTRLSIL.

This rearrangement joins TRBV5-6 to TRBJ2-7; TCRdb's assignment of TRBD1 cannot be checked, as there is no DNA. The CDR3 runs to 13 residues. Germline loops: CDR1 SGHDT, CDR2 YYEEEE. CDR3 loop: CASSLNRGYEQYF.